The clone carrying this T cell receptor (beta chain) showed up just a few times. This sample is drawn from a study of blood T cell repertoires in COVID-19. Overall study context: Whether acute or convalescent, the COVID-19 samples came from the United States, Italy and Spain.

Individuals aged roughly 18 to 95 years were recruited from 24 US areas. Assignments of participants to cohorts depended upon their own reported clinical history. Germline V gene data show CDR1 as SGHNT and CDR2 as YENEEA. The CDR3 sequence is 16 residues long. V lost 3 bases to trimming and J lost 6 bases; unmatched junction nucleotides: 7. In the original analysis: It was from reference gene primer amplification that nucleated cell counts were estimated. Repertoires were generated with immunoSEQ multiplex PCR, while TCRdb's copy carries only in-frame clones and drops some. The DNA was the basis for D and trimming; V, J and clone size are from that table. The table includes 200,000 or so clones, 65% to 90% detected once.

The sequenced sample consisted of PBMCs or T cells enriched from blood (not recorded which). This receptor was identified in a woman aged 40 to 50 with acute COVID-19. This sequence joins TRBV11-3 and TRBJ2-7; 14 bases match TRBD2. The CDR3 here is CASSFSGTSGGFEQYF. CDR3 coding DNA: TGTGCCAGCAGCTTCTCCGGGACTAGCGGGGGTTTCGAGCAGTACTTC.